The text below deals with one TCR beta chain. Its antigen is not known. The repertoire was sequenced with immunoSEQ multiplex PCR; TCRdb's copy has only in-frame clones and lacks some. The sample holds about 94,000 clones, over 75% seen once. These data are taken from a study of OX40 agonist ivuxolimab in advanced cancers. Study context: Patients took ivuxolimab, an agonistic anti-OX40 (CD134) antibody. Those treated in dose escalation had hepatocellular carcinoma, melanoma, renal cell cancer or head and neck cancer. Overall study findings and caveats: At 0.1 to 3.0 mg/kg and by week 6, clonal expansion occurred in CD4+ and CD8+ blood T cells. Normalized expansion of T-cell clones was also low for some nonresponders.

CDR1 is SNHLY and CDR2 is FYNNEI in the germline V gene. V was cut by 4 bases and J by 0 bases, with 12 bases left in between. This CDR3 has 15 residues. The sequence derives from an adult with an advanced solid tumor such as melanoma, head and neck, liver or kidney cancer. The chain is built from TRBV2 and TRBJ1-1; no definite D call. Sample: CD4+ or CD8+ T cells sorted from blood, taken in a trial of the OX40 agonist ivuxolimab. CDR3 region: CASSVTSPLNTEAFF. The DNA for the CDR3 is TGTGCCAGCAGTGTCACCAGCCCATTGAACACTGAAGCTTTCTTT.